This TCR beta chain was recovered during a study of OX40 agonist ivuxolimab in advanced cancers. Study-wide results and limits: The study observed clonal expansion of CD4+ and CD8+ blood T cells by week 6 at 0.1 to 3.0 mg/kg. Expanded clones were, on average, more numerous among CD8+ T cells than CD4+.

A remark on this clone: Its antigen is not identified.

Blood sampling was done at baseline, cycle 4 day 1, and cycle 7 day 1. The germline V gene encodes CDR1 SEHNR and CDR2 FQNEAQ (reference sequence). The CDR3 consists of 13 residues. The J segment lost 5 bases and the V segment lost 2 bases, leaving 2 bases of the junction unmatched. Here immunoSEQ multiplex PCR was the method, and the copy in TCRdb shows in-frame clones only, minus some. The sample has over 60,000 clones, roughly nine tenths seen once. This chain connects TRBV7-9 to TRBJ2-5, with TRBD1 identical over 7 bases. The receptor's source is an adult with an advanced solid tumor such as melanoma, head and neck, liver or kidney cancer. The sample here was CD4+ or CD8+ T cells sorted from blood, taken in a trial of the OX40 agonist ivuxolimab. CDR3 sequence: CASSLRGQETQYF. The CDR3 DNA reads as TGTGCCAGCAGCTTAAGGGGGCAGGAGACCCAGTACTTC.